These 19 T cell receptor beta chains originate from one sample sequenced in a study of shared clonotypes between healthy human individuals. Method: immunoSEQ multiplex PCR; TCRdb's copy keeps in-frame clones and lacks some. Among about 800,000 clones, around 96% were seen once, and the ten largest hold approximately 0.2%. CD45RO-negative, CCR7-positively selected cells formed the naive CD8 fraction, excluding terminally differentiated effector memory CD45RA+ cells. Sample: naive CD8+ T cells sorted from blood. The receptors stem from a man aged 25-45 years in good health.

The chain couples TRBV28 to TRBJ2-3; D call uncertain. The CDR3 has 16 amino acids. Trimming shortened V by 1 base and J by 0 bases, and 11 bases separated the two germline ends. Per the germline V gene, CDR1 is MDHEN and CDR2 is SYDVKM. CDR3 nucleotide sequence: TGTGCCAGCAGTTTATTCCGTACATCTAGCACAGATACGCAGTATTTT. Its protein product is CASSLFRTSSTDTQYF.

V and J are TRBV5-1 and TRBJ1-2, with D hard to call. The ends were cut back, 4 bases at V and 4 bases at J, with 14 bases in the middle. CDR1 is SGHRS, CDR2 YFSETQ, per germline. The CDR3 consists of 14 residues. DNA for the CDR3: TGCGCCAGCAGCGTCGAAGGCGTGGGCTATGGCTACACCTTC. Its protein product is CASSVEGVGYGYTF.

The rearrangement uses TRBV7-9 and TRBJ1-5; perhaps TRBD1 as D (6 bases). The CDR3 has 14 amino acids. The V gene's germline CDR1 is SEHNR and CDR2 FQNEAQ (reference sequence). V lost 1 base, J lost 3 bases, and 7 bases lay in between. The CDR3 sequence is CASSLGQDNQPQHF. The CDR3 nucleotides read TGTGCCAGCAGCTTAGGACAGGACAATCAGCCCCAGCATTTT. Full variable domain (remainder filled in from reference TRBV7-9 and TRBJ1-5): DTGVSQNPRHKITKRGQNVTFRCDPISEHNRLYWYRQTLGQGPEFLTYFQNEAQLEKSRLLSDRFSAERPKGSFSTLEIQRTEQGDSAMYLCASSLGQDNQPQHFGDGTRLSIL.

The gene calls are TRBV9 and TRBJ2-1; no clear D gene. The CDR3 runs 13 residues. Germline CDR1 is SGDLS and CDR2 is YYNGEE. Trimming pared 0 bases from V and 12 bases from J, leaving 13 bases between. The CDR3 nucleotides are TGTGCCAGCAGCGTAGCTACGTTGGAGAGGCAGTTCTTC. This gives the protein CASSVATLERQFF.

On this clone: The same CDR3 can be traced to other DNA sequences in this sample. The CDR3 loop reads CASSLLSSYEQYF. The CDR3 region has the DNA TGTGCCAGCAGTTTATTGAGTTCCTACGAGCAGTACTTC. The genes are TRBV27 and TRBJ2-7; D is undetermined. The CDR3 has 13 residues. V was trimmed by 1 base and J by 1 base, leaving 5 bases between them. Germline V CDR1 and CDR2: MNHEY, SMNVEV (reference sequence).

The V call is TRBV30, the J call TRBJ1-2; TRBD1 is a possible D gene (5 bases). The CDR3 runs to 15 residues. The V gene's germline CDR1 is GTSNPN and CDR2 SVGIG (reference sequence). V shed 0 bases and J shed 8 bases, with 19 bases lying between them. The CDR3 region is CAWSVKRTRGEGYTF. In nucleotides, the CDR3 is TGTGCCTGGAGTGTAAAGCGGACCCGGGGCGAGGGCTACACCTTC.

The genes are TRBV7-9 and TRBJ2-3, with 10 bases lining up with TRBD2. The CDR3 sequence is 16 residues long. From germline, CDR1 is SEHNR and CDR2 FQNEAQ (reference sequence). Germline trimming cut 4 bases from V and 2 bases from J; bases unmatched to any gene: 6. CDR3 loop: CASSSPGLANTDTQYF. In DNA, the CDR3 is TGTGCCAGCAGCTCTCCGGGACTAGCGAACACAGATACGCAGTATTTT.

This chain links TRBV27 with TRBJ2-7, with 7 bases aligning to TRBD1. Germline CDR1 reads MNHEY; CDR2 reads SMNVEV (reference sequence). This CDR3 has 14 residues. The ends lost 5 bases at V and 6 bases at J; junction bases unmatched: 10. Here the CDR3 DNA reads TGTGCCAGCAGTCTACAGGGGAAAGGGAGCGAGCAGTACTTC. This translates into CASSLQGKGSEQYF.

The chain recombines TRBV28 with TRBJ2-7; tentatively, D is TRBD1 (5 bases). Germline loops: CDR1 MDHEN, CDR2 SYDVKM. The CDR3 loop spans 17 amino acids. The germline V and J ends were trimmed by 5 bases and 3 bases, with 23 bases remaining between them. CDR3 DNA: TGTGCCAGCAGTGTGTCAGGGATGGGTCTTTGGGGCTACGAGCAGTACTTC. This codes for CASSVSGMGLWGYEQYF.

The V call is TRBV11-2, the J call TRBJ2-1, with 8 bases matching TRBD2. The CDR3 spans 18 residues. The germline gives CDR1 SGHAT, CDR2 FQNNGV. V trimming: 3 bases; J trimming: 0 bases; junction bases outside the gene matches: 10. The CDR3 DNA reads TGTGCCAGCAGCTTCGGTCGAGTAGCGGGGATCTCCTACAATGAGCAGTTCTTC. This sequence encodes CASSFGRVAGISYNEQFF.

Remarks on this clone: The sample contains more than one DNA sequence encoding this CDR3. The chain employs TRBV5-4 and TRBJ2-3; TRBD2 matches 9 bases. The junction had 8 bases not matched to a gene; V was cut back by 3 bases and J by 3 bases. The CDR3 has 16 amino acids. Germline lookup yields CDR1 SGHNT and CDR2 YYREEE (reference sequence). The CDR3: CASSWGGLADTDTQYF. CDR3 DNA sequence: TGTGCCAGCAGCTGGGGGGGACTAGCTGATACAGATACGCAGTATTTT.

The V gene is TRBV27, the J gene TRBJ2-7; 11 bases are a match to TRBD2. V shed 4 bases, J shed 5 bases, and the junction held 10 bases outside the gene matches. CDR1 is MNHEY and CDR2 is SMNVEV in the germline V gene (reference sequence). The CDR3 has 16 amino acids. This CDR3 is CASSWLAGGRLHEQYF. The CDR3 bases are TGTGCCAGCAGTTGGTTAGCGGGAGGGCGGCTGCACGAGCAGTACTTC.

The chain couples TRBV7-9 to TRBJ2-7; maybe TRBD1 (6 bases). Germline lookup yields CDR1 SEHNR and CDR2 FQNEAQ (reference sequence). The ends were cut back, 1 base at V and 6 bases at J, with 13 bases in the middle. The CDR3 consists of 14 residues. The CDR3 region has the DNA TGTGCCAGCAGCTTAGGCCAGGGGTATGGCGAGCAGTACTTC. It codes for CASSLGQGYGEQYF.

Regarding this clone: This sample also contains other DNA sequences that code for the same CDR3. CDR3 bases: TGTGCCAGCAGTCCACCTAGTTACGAGCAGTACTTC. It is translated as CASSPPSYEQYF. This sequence joins TRBV27 and TRBJ2-7, with unresolved D. The germline gives CDR1 MNHEY, CDR2 SMNVEV (reference sequence). The CDR3 is 12 residues long. Deletions cut 5 bases from V and 4 bases from J, with 9 bases between.

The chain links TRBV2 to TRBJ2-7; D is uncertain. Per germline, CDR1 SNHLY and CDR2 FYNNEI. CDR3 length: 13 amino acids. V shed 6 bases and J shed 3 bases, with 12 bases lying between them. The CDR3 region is CASRLGSNYEQYF. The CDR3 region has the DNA TGTGCCAGCAGGCTGGGGTCGAACTACGAGCAGTACTTC.

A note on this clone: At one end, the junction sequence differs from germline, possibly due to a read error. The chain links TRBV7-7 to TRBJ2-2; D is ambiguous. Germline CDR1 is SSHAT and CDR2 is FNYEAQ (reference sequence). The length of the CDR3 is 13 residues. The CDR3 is CASSLGPTGELFF. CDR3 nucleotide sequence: TGTGCTAGCAGCTTAGGCCCGACCGGGGAGCTGTTTTTT.

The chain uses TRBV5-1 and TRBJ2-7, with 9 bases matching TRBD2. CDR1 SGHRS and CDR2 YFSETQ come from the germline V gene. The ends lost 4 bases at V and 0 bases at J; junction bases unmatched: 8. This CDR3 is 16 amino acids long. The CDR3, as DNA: TGCGCCAGCAGCCCCTACCTAGCGGGAATCTCCTACGAGCAGTACTTC. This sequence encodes CASSPYLAGISYEQYF.

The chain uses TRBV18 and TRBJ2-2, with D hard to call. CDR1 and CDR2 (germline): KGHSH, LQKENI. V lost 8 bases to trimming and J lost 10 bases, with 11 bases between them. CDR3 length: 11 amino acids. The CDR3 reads CASHKATELFF. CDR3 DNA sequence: TGTGCCAGCCATAAAGCCACGGAGCTGTTTTTT.

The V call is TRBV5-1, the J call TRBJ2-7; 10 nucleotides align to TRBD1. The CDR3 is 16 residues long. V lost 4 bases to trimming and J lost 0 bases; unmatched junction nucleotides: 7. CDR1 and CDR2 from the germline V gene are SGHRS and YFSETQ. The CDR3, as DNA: TGCGCCAGCAGCCTTACCGGGACAGGGGTCTCCTACGAGCAGTACTTC. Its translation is CASSLTGTGVSYEQYF.